The present TCR beta chain was sequenced within a study of shared clonotypes between healthy human individuals. With 2 bases removed from V and 2 bases from J, the gap between germline ends came to 7 bases. This CDR3 is built from 13 residues. The germline gives CDR1 LNHNV, CDR2 YYDKDF (reference sequence). Sequencing was performed with immunoSEQ multiplex PCR; in TCRdb, only in-frame clones are kept and a portion is missing. In the table there are 2 million to 2.5 million clones, roughly 90% of which are singletons. The rearrangement links TRBV15 to TRBJ2-7; no definite D call. This sequence originates from a man aged 18 to 29 in good health. Some clones in this sample may be carry-over from other donors' samples. Sequences were obtained from naive CD4+ T cells from PBMCs. As for subset: CD45RA+ positively selected. The DNA for the CDR3 is TGTGCCACCAGCAGACTACTCACCTACGAGCAGTACTTC. It specifies CATSRLLTYEQYF. Using reference TRBV15 and TRBJ2-7 for the parts outside the CDR3, the full variable domain is DAMVIQNPRYQVTQFGKPVTLSCSQTLNHNVMYWYQQKSSQAPKLLFHYYDKDFNNEADTPDNFQSRRPNTSFCFLDIRSPGLGDTAMYLCATSRLLTYEQYFGPGTRLTVT.